Following are 3 T cell receptor beta chains from one sample sequenced in a study of metastatic and nonmetastatic thyroid tumors. From the PCR reads, TCRdb re-called clones with MiXCR. The repertoire holds tens of thousands of clones, with 20% to 30% as singletons. Thyroid surgery had not been preceded by any treatment in any patient. The specimen was blood. Every receptor here comes from a female donor with papillary thyroid cancer or a benign thyroid nodule (not recorded which). Some clones in this sample may be carry-over from other donors' samples.

V is TRBV5-1 and J is TRBJ2-7; D unresolved. The CDR3 is 15 amino acids. CDR1 SGHRS and CDR2 YFSETQ come from the germline V gene. The V gene lost 4 bases and the J gene lost 2 bases, with 16 bases spanning the gap. The CDR3 spells CASSPAPPATYEQYF. The DNA for the CDR3 is TGCGCCAGCAGCCCCGCCCCTCCAGCGACCTACGAGCAGTACTTC.

The table lists this clone with a count of one. A clone one base away is much larger, so this may be a read error. The chain has TRBV3-1 and TRBJ1-2; 7 bases are a match to TRBD1. There are 16 residues in the CDR3. The germline V gene has CDR1 LGHDT and CDR2 YNNKEL (reference sequence). The CDR3 protein is CVSSQELDRVGYGYTF. The DNA of the CDR3 is TGTGTCAGCAGCCAAGAGCTCGACAGGGTTGGCTATGGCTACACCTTC.

The gene calls are TRBV9 and TRBJ2-7, with 8 nucleotides matching TRBD2. From germline, CDR1 is SGDLS and CDR2 YYNGEE. After removal of 0 bases from V and 7 bases from J, the junction contained 9 bases not matched to a gene. The CDR3 runs 15 residues. CDR3 DNA: TGTGCCAGCAGCGTAGGCGGGAGGACTTCAGGAGAGCAGTACTTC. Encoded protein: CASSVGGRTSGEQYF.